The clone carrying this T cell receptor (beta chain) was seen repeatedly, ten times or more. Its target is unknown. This entry comes from a study of glioma-infiltrating T cells. The study, taken as a whole, reports: Very few CDR3 sequences were shared between tissue and blood. Gliomas, especially low-grade, showed above-expected tissue-blood divergence; non-neoplastic patients showed below.

The iRepertoire nested amplicon-rescue multiplex PCR amplified TCR alpha and beta CDR3s from RNA. Input was roughly 100-450 ng of tissue mRNA or PBMC total RNA. TCRdb itself ran the multiplex PCR reads through MiXCR, one entry per CDR3 protein. The table records approximately 190,000 distinct CDR3 sequences, approximately 30% of them present only once. The CDR3 has 13 residues. CDR1 SQVTM and CDR2 ANQGSEA come from the germline V gene. V lost 8 bases and J lost 6; bases outside the gene matches: 9. This TCR came from a human donor with low-grade glioma or glioblastoma, undergoing nonglioma brain surgery, or in good health (not recorded which). V gene TRBV29-1 combines with J gene TRBJ2-3; 9 nucleotides match TRBD1. Sequencing was carried out using glioma tissue, nonneoplastic brain tissue, or PBMCs (not recorded which). The CDR3 reads CSSMATGGDTQYF. The CDR3 DNA reads as TGCAGCTCCATGGCGACAGGGGGGGATACGCAGTATTTT.